This T cell receptor (beta chain) came from a study of early T cells in non-severe SARS-CoV-2 infection. Across the whole study: Whole-blood bulk RNA, unsorted, was sequenced, and chains were unpaired.

The V and J ends lost 7 bases and 8 bases, in that order; junction bases with no gene match: 6. CDR1 and CDR2 (germline): KGHDR, SFDVKD. The CDR3 runs to 15 residues. Unique molecular identifiers were attached to individual cDNA molecules. TCRdb analysed the 5' RACE reads with MiXCR anew, one entry per CDR3 protein. Of 40,000 to 60,000 distinct CDR3 sequences listed, roughly 10% are singletons. In regard to this clonotype: What it recognizes is unknown.

Study-level points and caveats: Anti-spike CD8 responses were favored by VDJdb matching, which missed private and CD4 specificities.

This receptor was obtained from an adult who was a healthcare worker with PCR-confirmed SARS-CoV-2 infection or an uninfected control (not recorded which). The specimen sequenced was whole blood. The V gene is TRBV24-1, the J gene TRBJ2-1, with 14 bases identical to TRBD2. The CDR3 DNA reads as TGTGCCACCAGAAAAGGGACTAGCGGGAGTGATGAGCAGTTCTTC. Translating it yields CATRKGTSGSDEQFF.